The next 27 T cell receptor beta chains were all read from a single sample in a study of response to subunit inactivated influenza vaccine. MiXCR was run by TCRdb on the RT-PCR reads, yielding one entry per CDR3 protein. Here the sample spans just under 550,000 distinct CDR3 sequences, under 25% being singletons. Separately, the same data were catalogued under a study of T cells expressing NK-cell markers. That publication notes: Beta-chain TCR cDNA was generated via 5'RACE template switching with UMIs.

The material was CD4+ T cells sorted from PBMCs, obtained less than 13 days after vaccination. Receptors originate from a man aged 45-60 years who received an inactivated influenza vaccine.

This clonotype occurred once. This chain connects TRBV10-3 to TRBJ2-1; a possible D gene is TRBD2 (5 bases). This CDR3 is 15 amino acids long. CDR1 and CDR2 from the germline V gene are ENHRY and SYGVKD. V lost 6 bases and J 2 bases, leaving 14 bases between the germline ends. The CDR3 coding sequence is TGTGCCATCAGGGGAGCAGTGAAGGCCTACAATGAGCAGTTCTTC. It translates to CAIRGAVKAYNEQFF.

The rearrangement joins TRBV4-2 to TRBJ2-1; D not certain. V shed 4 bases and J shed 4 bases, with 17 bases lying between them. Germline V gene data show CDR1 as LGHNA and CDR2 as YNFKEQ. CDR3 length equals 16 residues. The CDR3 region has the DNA TGTGCCAGCAGCCCGCTGGGCAGGTCGACTTACAATGAGCAGTTCTTC. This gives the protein CASSPLGRSTYNEQFF.

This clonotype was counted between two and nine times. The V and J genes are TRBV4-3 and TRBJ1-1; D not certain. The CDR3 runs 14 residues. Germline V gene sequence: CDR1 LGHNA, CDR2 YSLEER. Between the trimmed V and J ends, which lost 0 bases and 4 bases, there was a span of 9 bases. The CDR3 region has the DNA TGCGCCAGCAGCCAAGACCAGTCGGGCACTGAAGCTTTCTTT. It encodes CASSQDQSGTEAFF.

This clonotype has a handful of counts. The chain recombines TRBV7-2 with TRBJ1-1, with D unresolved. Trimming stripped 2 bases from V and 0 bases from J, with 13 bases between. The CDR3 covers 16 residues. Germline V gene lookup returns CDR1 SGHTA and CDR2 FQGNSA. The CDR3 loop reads CASSLQSPAMNTEAFF. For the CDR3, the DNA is TGTGCCAGCAGCTTACAGTCTCCCGCAATGAACACTGAAGCTTTCTTT.

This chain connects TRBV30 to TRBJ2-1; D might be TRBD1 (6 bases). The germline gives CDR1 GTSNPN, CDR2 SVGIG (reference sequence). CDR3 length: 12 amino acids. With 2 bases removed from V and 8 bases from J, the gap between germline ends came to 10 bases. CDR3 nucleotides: TGTGCCTGGAGTTACAGGGTCTATGAGCAGTTCTTC. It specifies CAWSYRVYEQFF.

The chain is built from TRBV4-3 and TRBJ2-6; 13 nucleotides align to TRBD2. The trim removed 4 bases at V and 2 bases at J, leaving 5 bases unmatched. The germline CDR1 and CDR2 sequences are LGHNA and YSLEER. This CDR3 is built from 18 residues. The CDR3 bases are TGCGCCAGCAGCCCGGGACTAGCGGGATCGCCTGGGGCCAACGTCCTGACTTTC. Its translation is CASSPGLAGSPGANVLTF.

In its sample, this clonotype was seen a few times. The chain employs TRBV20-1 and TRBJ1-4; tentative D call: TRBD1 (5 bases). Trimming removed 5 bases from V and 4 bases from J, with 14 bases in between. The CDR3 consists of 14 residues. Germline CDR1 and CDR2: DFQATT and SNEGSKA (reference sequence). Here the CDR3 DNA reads TGCAGTGCTCGGAGCCCTCAGGGTAATGAAAAACTGTTTTTT. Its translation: CSARSPQGNEKLFF.

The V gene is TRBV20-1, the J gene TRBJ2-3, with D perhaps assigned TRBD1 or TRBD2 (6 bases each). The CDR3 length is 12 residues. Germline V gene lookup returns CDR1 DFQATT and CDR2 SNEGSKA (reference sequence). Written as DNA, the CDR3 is TGCAGCAGCCCGGGGGCGGGAGATACGCAGTATTTT. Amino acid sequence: CSSPGAGDTQYF.

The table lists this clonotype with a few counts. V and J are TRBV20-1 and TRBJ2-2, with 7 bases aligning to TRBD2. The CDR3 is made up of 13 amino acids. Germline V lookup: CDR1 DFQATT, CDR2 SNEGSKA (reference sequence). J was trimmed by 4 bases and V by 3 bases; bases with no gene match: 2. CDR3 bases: TGCAGTGCTAGGGGACTACCCACCGGGGAGCTGTTTTTT. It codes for CSARGLPTGELFF.

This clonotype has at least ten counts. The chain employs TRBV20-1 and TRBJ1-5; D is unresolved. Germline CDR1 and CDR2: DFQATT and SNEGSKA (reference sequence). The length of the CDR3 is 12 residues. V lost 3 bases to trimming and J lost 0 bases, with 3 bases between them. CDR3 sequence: CSARSSNQPQHF. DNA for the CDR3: TGCAGTGCTAGGTCTAGCAATCAGCCCCAGCATTTT.

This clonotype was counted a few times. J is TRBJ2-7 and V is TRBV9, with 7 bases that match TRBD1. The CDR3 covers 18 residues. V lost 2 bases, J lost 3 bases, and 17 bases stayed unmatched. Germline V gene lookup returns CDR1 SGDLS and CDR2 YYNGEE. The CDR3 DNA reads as TGTGCCAGCAGCGTTTTAACGGGACAGATCCTTATAGACTACGAGCAGTACTTC. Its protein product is CASSVLTGQILIDYEQYF. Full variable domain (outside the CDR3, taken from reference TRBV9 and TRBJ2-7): DSGVTQTPKHLITATGQRVTLRCSPRSGDLSVYWYQQSLDQGLQFLIQYYNGEERAKGNILERFSAQQFPDLHSELNLSSLELGDSALYFCASSVLTGQILIDYEQYFGPGTRLTVT.

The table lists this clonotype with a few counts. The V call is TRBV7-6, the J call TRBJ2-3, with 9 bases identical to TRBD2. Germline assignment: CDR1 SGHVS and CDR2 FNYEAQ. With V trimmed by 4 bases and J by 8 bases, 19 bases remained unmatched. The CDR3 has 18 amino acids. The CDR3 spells CASSSFRGREGQKGTQYF. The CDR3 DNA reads TGTGCCAGCAGCTCTTTCCGCGGGCGGGAGGGCCAGAAGGGTACGCAGTATTTT.

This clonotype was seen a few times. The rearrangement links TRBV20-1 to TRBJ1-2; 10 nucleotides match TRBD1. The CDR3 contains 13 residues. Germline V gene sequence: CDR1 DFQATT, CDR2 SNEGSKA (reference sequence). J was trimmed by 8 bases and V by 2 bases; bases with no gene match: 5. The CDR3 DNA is TGCAGTGCTAGATCCGACAGGGGGCTAGGCTACACCTTC. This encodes CSARSDRGLGYTF.

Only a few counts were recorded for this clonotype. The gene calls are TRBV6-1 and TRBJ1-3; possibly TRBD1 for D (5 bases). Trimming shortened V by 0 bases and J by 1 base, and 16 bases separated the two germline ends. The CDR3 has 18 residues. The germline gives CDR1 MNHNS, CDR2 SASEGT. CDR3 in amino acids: CASSEASRVGESGNTIYF. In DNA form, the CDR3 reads TGTGCCAGCAGTGAAGCGAGCAGGGTTGGAGAATCTGGAAACACCATATATTTT.

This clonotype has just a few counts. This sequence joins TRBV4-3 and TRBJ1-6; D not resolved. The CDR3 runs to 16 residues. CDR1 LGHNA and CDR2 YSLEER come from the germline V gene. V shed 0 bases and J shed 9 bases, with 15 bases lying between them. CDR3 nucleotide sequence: TGCGCCAGCAGCCAAGATCACAACTCGGGAGGTTCACCCCTCCACTTT. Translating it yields CASSQDHNSGGSPLHF.

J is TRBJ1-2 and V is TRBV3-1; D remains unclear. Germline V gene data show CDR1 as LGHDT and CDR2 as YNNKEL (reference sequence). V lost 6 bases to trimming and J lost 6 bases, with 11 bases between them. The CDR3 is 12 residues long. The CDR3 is CASSGLFNGYTF. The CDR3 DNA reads TGTGCCAGCAGTGGACTCTTCAATGGCTACACCTTC. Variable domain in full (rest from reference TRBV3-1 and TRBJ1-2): DTAVSQTPKYLVTQMGNDKSIKCEQNLGHDTMYWYKQDSKKFLKIMFSYNNKELIINETVPNRFSPKSPDKAHLNLHINSLELGDSAVYFCASSGLFNGYTFGSGTRLTVV.

DNA for the CDR3: TGTGCCAGCAGTCCAAACGGGGGGTTCAAAAACATTCAGTACTTC. Its translation: CASSPNGGFKNIQYF. The chain joins TRBV7-2 to TRBJ2-4; 7 positions agree with TRBD2. CDR1 and CDR2 from the germline V gene are SGHTA and FQGNSA. The V and J ends lost 6 bases and 3 bases, in that order; junction bases with no gene match: 8. The CDR3 loop spans 15 amino acids.

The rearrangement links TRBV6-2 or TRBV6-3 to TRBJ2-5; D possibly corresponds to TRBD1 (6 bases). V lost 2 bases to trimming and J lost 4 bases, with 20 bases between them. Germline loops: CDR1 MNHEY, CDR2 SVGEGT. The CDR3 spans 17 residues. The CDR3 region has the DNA TGTGCCAGCAGTTACGATACCCAGGGGCGTAGTCGAGAGACCCAGTACTTC. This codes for CASSYDTQGRSRETQYF.

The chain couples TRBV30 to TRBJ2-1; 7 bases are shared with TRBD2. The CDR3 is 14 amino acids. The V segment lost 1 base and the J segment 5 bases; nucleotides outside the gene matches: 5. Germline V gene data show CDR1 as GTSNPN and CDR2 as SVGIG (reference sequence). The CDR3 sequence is CAWSGGGGHNEQFF. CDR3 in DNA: TGTGCCTGGAGTGGAGGCGGGGGACACAATGAGCAGTTCTTC.

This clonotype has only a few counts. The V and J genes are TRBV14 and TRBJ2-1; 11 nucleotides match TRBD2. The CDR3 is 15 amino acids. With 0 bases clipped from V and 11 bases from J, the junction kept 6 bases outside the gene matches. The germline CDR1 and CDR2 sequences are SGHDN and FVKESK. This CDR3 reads CASSQDLASGGKQFF. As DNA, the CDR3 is TGTGCCAGCAGCCAAGATTTGGCTAGCGGGGGGAAGCAGTTCTTC.

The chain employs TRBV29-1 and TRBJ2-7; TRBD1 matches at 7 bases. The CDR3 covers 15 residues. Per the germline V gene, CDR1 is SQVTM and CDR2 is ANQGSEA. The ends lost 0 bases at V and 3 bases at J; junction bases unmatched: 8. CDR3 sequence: CSVEDRSRGLYEQYF. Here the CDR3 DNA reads TGCAGCGTTGAAGATCGATCAAGGGGGCTCTACGAGCAGTACTTC.

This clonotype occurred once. The chain's CDR3 is CASSLVGTGLYEQYF. In DNA, the CDR3 is TGCGCCAGCAGCTTGGTTGGGACAGGGTTGTACGAGCAGTACTTC. This chain links TRBV5-1 with TRBJ2-7, with 9 bases matching TRBD1. Germline V gives CDR1 SGHRS, CDR2 YFSETQ. V lost 0 bases to trimming and J lost 4 bases; unmatched junction nucleotides: 5. The CDR3 totals 15 residues.

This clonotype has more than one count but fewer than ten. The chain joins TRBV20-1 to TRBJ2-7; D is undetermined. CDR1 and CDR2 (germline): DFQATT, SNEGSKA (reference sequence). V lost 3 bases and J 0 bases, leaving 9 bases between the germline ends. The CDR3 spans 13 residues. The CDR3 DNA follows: TGCAGTGCTAGGAACCCTAGCTCCTACGAGCAGTACTTC. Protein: CSARNPSSYEQYF.

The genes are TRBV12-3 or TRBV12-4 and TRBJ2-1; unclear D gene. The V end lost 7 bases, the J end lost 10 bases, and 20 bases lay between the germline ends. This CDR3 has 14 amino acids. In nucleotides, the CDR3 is TGTGCCAGCACCAAACACGGTGGGGTTCGGGAGCAGTTCTTC. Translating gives CASTKHGGVREQFF.

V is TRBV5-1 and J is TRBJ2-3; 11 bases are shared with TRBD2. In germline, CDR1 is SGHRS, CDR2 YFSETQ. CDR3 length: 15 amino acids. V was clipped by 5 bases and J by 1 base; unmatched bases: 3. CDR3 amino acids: CASRSSGGRTDTQYF. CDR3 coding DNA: TGCGCCAGCAGGTCTAGCGGGGGGCGCACAGATACGCAGTATTTT.

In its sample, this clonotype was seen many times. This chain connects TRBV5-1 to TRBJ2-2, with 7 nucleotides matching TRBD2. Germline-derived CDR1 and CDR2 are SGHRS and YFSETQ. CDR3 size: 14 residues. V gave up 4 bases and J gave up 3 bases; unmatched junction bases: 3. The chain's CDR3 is CASSHGGDTGELFF. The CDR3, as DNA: TGCGCCAGCAGCCATGGGGGGGACACCGGGGAGCTGTTTTTT.

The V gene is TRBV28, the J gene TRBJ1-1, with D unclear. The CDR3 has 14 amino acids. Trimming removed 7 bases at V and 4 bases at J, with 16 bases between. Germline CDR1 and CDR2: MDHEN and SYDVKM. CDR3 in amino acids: CASTPAGSPTEAFF. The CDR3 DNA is TGTGCCAGCACCCCGGCGGGCAGCCCCACTGAAGCTTTCTTT.